This TCR beta chain was observed in a study of blood T cell repertoires in COVID-19. Study as a whole: The analysed material was cDNA or gDNA that came from T cells, B-cell-depleted T cells, or PBMCs.

V shed 4 bases, J shed 5 bases, and the junction held 7 bases outside the gene matches. Germline CDR1 reads LGHDT; CDR2 reads YNNKEL (reference sequence). The CDR3 length is 14 residues. This clone was counted between two and nine times. In the source study's methods: Nucleated cell number was recorded as an estimate derived from reference gene primer amplification. Method: immunoSEQ multiplex PCR; TCRdb's copy keeps in-frame clones and lacks some. V, J and clone size were drawn from that table, and D and trimming were deduced from the DNA. The sample lists about 50,000 clones; around 85% were seen once.

What was sequenced was peripheral blood. The TCR comes from a human donor in a cohort sampled during active COVID-19. The donor label of this sample is uncertain. The chain couples TRBV3-1 (or the pseudogene TRBV3-2) to TRBJ2-7; TRBD2 matches at 8 bases. The DNA for the CDR3 is TGTGCCAGCAGCCTAGCCAGCGGGAGAGACGAGCAGTACTTC. It yields the protein CASSLASGRDEQYF.